This T cell receptor beta chain is from a study of shared clonotypes between healthy human individuals. The study's findings and limits: In this cohort, only blood was sampled, and tissue repertoires likely differ. Clonotypes that were shared across four donors made up about 5.1% of naive CD4 clonotypes. Few donors limited the genetic and exposure-history diversity represented. Clonotype sharing among the donors was expected to vary with sequencing depth.

A note on this clone: The target antigen is unknown.

TCRdb keeps only in-frame clones here, not all; method: immunoSEQ multiplex PCR. The data contain roughly 2,000,000 clones, 93% of them singletons. Germline loops: CDR1 SQVTM, CDR2 ANQGSEA. V lost 4 bases to trimming and J lost 0 bases, with 6 bases between them. The CDR3 extends over 13 amino acids. Terminally differentiated effector memory CD45RA+ cells were excluded by CCR7 positive selection of CD45RO-negative cells. This TCR came from a man aged 18 to 30 in good health. Some clones in this sample may be carry-over from other donors' samples. The V call is TRBV29-1, the J call TRBJ2-2, with D hard to call. The specimen sequenced was naive CD8+ T cells from PBMCs. The CDR3 DNA reads TGCAGCGTTGCGTCCTCGAACACCGGGGAGCTGTTTTTT. Protein sequence: CSVASSNTGELFF.